This T cell receptor beta chain comes out of a study of PD-L1 blockade in urothelial cancer. At the level of the study: Male sex and bladder-origin urothelial cancer characterized about 90% of the roughly 29 patients.

This CDR3 is 15 amino acids long. Germline CDR1 and CDR2: SEHNR and FQNEAQ (reference sequence). V trimming: 1 base; J trimming: 2 bases; junction bases outside the gene matches: 3. The data were produced by immunoSEQ multiplex PCR, yet TCRdb's version contains in-frame clones alone and is incomplete. The table records about 82,000 clones, 82% of them present only once. This clonotype originated in a man between 65 and 85 years old with urothelial cancer. Sequences were derived from PBMCs, sampled around atezolizumab (anti-PD-L1) treatment. The V gene is TRBV7-9, the J gene TRBJ2-7; 9 nucleotides match TRBD1. CDR3 loop: CASSLGQGGAYEQYF. CDR3 nucleotide sequence: TGTGCCAGCAGCTTAGGACAGGGGGGAGCCTACGAGCAGTACTTC.